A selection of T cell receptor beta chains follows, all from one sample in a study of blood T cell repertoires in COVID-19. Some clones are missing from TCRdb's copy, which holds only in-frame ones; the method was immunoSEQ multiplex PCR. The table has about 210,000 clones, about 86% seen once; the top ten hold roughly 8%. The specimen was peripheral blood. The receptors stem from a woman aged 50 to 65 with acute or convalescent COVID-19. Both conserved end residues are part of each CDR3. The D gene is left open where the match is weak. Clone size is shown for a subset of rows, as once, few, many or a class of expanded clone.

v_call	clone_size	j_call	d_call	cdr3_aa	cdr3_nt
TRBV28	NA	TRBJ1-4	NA	CASTPVGGRVVVTNEKLFF	TGTGCCAGCACTCCGGTGGGGGGAAGGGTTGTTGTAACTAATGAAAAACTGTTTTTT
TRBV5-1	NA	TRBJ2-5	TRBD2	CASASGTSWETQYF	TGCGCCTCCGCGAGCGGGACTAGCTGGGAGACCCAGTACTTC
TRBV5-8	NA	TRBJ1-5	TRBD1	CASSFGTGIYQPQHF	TGTGCCAGCAGCTTCGGGACAGGGATTTATCAGCCCCAGCATTTT
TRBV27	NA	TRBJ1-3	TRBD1	CASSLLWTGSSGNTIYF	TGTGCCAGCAGTTTACTTTGGACAGGGAGCTCTGGAAACACCATATATTTT
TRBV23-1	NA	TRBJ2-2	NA	CASSPRALAGELFF	TGCGCCAGCAGTCCCAGGGCCCTCGCCGGGGAGCTGTTTTTT
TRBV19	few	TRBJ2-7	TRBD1	CASSPRQGHYEQYF	TGTGCCAGTAGCCCACGACAGGGCCACTACGAGCAGTACTTC
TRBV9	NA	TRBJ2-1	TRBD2	CASSVITSGHNEQFF	TGTGCCAGCAGCGTTATAACTAGCGGTCACAATGAGCAGTTCTTC
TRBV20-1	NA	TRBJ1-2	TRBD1	CSASDLGTGGVDYGYTF	TGCAGTGCTAGTGACCTTGGGACAGGGGGCGTAGACTATGGCTACACCTTC
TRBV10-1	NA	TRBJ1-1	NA	CASSERGASVTEAFF	TGCGCCAGCAGTGAGCGGGGAGCGTCGGTCACTGAAGCTTTCTTT
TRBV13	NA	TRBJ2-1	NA	CASSFPSILAHYNEQFF	TGTGCCAGCAGCTTCCCTTCTATACTAGCCCATTACAATGAGCAGTTCTTC
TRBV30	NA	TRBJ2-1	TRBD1	CAWSVGRTGSYNEQFF	TGTGCCTGGAGTGTAGGCCGGACAGGCTCCTACAATGAGCAGTTCTTC
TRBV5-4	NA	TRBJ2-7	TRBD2	CASSSGTSGTKEQYF	TGTGCCAGCAGCTCTGGGACTAGCGGGACGAAAGAGCAGTACTTC
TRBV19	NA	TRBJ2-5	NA	CASSIGGQETQYF	TGTGCCAGTAGTATAGGAGGCCAAGAGACCCAGTACTTC
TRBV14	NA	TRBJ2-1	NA	CASSQDTPRFYNEQFF	TGTGCCAGCAGCCAAGATACCCCCCGGTTTTACAATGAGCAGTTCTTC
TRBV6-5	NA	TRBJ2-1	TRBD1	CASSPNMGTVNEQFF	TGTGCCAGCAGTCCAAACATGGGGACAGTCAATGAGCAGTTCTTC
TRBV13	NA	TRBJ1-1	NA	CASSLDSPGLMNTEAFF	TGTGCCAGCAGCTTAGATTCCCCCGGACTTATGAACACTGAAGCTTTCTTT
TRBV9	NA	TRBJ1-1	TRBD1	CASSVAVDLGTAFTEAFF	TGTGCCAGCAGCGTAGCTGTCGATTTGGGGACAGCTTTCACTGAAGCTTTCTTT
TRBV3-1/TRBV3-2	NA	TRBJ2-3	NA	CASSSTEEWLPGNTQYF	TGTGCCAGCAGCTCTACCGAGGAGTGGCTTCCGGGGAATACGCAGTATTTT
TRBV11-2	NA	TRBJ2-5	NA	CASSSGVETQYF	TGTGCCAGCAGCTCAGGGGTGGAGACCCAGTACTTC
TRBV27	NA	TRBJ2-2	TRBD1	CASSQQGATGELFF	TGTGCCAGCAGTCAACAGGGGGCAACCGGGGAGCTGTTTTTT
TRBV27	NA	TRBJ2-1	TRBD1	CASSFSPGTGVLNEQFF	TGTGCCAGCAGTTTTTCCCCCGGGACAGGGGTCCTCAATGAGCAGTTCTTC
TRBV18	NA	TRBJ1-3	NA	CASSVVGDSGNTIYF	TGTGCCAGCTCCGTCGTGGGCGACTCTGGAAACACCATATATTTT
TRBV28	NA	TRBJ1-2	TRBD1	CASSSAGTDGLSYGYTF	TGTGCCAGCAGTTCAGCCGGGACAGACGGATTATCGTATGGCTACACCTTC
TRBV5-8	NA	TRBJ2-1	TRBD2	CASSFGTSGLNEQFF	TGTGCCAGCAGCTTCGGGACTAGCGGCCTCAATGAGCAGTTCTTC